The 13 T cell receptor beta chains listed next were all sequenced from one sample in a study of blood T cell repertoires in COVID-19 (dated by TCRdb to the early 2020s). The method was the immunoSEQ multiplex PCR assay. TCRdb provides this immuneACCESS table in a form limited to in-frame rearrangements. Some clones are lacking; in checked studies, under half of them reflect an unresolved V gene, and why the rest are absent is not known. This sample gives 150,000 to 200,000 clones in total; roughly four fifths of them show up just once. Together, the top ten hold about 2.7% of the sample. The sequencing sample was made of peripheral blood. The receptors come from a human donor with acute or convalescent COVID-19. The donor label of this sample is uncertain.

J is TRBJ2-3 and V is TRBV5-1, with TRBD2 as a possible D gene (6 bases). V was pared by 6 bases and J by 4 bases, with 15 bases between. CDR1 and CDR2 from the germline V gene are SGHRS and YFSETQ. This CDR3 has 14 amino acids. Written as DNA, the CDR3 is TGCGCCAGCAACCCTGGGGGGTCCCCAGATACGCAGTATTTT. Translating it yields CASNPGGSPDTQYF.

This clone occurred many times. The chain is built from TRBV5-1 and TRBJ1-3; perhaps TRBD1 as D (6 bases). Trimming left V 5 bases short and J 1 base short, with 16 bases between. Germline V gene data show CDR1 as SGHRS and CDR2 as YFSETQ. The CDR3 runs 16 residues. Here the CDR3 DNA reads TGCGCCAGCAGTCTACCGGGGGGCTTTTCTGGAAACACCATATATTTT. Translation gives CASSLPGGFSGNTIYF.

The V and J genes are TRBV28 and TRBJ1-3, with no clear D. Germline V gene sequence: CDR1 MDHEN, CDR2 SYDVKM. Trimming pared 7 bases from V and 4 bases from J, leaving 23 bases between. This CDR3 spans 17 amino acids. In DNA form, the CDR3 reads TGTGCCAGCACCCAGCAATCGAGTGGGCCGAGAGGAAACACCATATATTTT. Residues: CASTQQSSGPRGNTIYF.

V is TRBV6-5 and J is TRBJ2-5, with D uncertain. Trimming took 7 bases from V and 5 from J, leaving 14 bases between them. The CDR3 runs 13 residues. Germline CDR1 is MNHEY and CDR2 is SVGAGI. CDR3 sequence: CASTTNLGETQYF. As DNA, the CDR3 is TGTGCCAGCACCACCAACCTCGGTGAGACCCAGTACTTC.

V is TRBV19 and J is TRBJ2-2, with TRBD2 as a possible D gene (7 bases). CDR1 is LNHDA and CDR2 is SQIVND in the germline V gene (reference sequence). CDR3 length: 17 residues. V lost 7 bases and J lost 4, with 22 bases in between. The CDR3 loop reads CASNTIRGGAGTGELFF. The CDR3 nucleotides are TGTGCCAGTAACACGATCCGCGGGGGCGCGGGCACCGGGGAGCTGTTTTTT.

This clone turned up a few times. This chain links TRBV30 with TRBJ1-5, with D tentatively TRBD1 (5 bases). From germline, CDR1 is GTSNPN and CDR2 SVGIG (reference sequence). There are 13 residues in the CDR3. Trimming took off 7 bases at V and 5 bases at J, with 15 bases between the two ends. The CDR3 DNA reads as TGTGCCTCCGACGGGGGACGGGATCAGCCCCAGCATTTT. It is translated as CASDGGRDQPQHF.

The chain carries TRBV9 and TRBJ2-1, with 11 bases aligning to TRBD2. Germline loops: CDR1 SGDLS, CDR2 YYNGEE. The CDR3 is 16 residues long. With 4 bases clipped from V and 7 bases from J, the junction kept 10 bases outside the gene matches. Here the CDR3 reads CASSSLSGRATNEQFF. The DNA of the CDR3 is TGTGCCAGCAGCTCCCTTAGCGGGAGGGCAACAAATGAGCAGTTCTTC.

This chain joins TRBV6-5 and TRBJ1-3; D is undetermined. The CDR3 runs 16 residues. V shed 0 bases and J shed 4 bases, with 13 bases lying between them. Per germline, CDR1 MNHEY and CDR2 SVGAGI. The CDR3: CASSYSSPAGGNTIYF. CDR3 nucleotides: TGTGCCAGCAGTTACTCGAGTCCGGCGGGGGGAAACACCATATATTTT.

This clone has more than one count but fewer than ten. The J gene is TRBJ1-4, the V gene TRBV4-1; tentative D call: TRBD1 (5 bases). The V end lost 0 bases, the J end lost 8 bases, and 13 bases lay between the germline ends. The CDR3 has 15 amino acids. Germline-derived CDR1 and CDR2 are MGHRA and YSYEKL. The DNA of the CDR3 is TGCGCCAGCAGCCAAGAGAGAAGGGGTGGGGAAAAACTGTTTTTT. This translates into CASSQERRGGEKLFF.

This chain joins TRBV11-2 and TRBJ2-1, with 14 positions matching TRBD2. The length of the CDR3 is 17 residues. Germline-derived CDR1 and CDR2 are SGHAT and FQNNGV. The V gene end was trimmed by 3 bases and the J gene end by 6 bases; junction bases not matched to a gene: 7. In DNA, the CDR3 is TGTGCCAGCAGCTTTTCTCTGACTAGCGGGAGGGCCAATGAGCAGTTCTTC. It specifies CASSFSLTSGRANEQFF.

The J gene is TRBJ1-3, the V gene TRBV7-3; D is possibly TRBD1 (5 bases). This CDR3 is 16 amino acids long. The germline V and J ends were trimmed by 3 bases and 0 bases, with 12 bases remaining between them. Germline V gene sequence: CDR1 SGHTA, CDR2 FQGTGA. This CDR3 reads CASSFSGGNSGNTIYF. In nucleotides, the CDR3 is TGTGCCAGCAGCTTTTCCGGGGGAAACTCTGGAAACACCATATATTTT.

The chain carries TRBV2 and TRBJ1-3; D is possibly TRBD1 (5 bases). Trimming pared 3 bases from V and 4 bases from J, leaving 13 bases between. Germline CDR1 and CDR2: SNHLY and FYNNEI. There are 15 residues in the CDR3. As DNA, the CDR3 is TGTGCCAGCAGTGAGTTGCGGGGCGCAGGAAACACCATATATTTT. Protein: CASSELRGAGNTIYF.

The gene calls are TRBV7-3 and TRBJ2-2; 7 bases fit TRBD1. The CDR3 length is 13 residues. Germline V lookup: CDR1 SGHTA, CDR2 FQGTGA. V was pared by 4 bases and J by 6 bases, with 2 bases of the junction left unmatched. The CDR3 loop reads CASSSTGSGELFF. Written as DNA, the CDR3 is TGTGCCAGCAGCTCGACAGGGTCCGGGGAGCTGTTTTTT. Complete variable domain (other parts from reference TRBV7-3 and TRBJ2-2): GAGVSQTPSNKVTEKGKYVELRCDPISGHTALYWYRQSLGQGPEFLIYFQGTGAADDSGLPNDRFFAVRPEGSVSTLKIQRTERGDSAVYLCASSSTGSGELFFGEGSRLTVL.